These 10 T cell receptor beta chains were sequenced from one sample in a study of blood T cells in healthy people across ages. Primers used in a second PCR of roughly 6 to 12 cycles were a sample-barcoded 5' primer and a J-beta primer mix. Using its own MiXCR run on the 5' RACE reads, TCRdb lists one record per CDR3 protein. The data hold some 890,000 distinct CDR3 sequences, with roughly 29% observed a single time. This same sample was also taken into another study, of T cells of mothers and their children.

The source material was blood. The receptors were sampled from a woman aged 40 to 50 in good health.

This clonotype has at least ten counts. The chain uses TRBV20-1 and TRBJ1-6, with TRBD1 as a possible D gene (6 bases). Trimming pared 3 bases from V and 10 bases from J, leaving 10 bases between. This CDR3 region has 12 residues. Germline CDR1 DFQATT, CDR2 SNEGSKA (reference sequence). The CDR3 DNA is TGCAGTGCTAGTACAGGGAACTCACCCCTCCACTTT. Translated, it gives CSASTGNSPLHF.

CDR3 DNA: TGTGCCAGCAGCAAAGGGTCCCGGACAGATACGCAGTATTTT. Its protein product is CASSKGSRTDTQYF. The V call is TRBV12-3 or TRBV12-4, the J call TRBJ2-3; D gene unclear. CDR3 length: 14 residues. V was trimmed by 6 bases and J by 3 bases, leaving 13 bases between them.

The chain combines TRBV28 with TRBJ2-7; D might be TRBD2 (6 bases). The CDR3 has 13 amino acids. Germline V lookup: CDR1 MDHEN, CDR2 SYDVKM. V lost 4 bases, J lost 6 bases, and 13 bases lay in between. The CDR3 DNA sequence: TGTGCCAGCAGTTCGGGAGCCTGGGGCGAGCAGTACTTC. Its translation: CASSSGAWGEQYF. The full variable domain, with the rest looked up from reference TRBV28 and TRBJ2-7, is DVKVTQSSRYLVKRTGEKVFLECVQDMDHENMFWYRQDPGLGLRLIYFSYDVKMKEKGDIPEGYSVSREKKERFSLILESASTNQTSMYLCASSSGAWGEQYFGPGTRLTVT.

This clonotype was found many times. The junction and the germline gene differ at one end; a read error may be behind it. The chain has TRBV6-4 and TRBJ2-1; unclear D gene. The CDR3 is made up of 14 amino acids. Germline V CDR1 and CDR2: MRHNA, SNTAGT. The CDR3 DNA follows: TGTGCCGGCAGTGACTCCTCGTCTTACAATGAGCAGTTCTTC. Protein sequence: CAGSDSSSYNEQFF.

This chain links TRBV5-1 with TRBJ2-1, with unresolved D. This CDR3 has 16 amino acids. V lost 5 bases and J lost 0, with 15 bases in between. In germline, CDR1 is SGHRS, CDR2 YFSETQ. The CDR3 DNA sequence: TGCGCCAGCAGTCTACGGATCGTGAGCTCCTACAATGAGCAGTTCTTC. It specifies CASSLRIVSSYNEQFF.

The chain is built from TRBV30 and TRBJ2-4, with TRBD2 matching 7 bases. The ends lost 8 bases at V and 9 bases at J; junction bases unmatched: 13. Germline CDR1 and CDR2: GTSNPN and SVGIG (reference sequence). CDR3 length: 13 amino acids. The CDR3 DNA is TGTGCCGCAGATAGGACCGGGGAGGGCATTCAGTACTTC. This codes for CAADRTGEGIQYF.

A word on this clonotype: A much larger clone differs from this one at a single base, so this may be a read error. The chain links TRBV20-1 to TRBJ2-5, with D maybe TRBD2 (7 bases). The CDR3 covers 15 residues. CDR1 and CDR2 from the germline V gene are DFQATT and SNEGSKA (reference sequence). V dropped 0 bases and J dropped 2 bases, with 13 bases sitting between them. The CDR3 spells CSAREGAGAQETQYF. DNA for the CDR3: TGCAGTGCTAGAGAGGGGGCGGGGGCTCAAGAGACCCAGTACTTC.

The V and J genes are TRBV3-1 and TRBJ1-4, with 7 bases that match TRBD1. The V and J ends lost 5 bases and 5 bases, in that order; junction bases with no gene match: 8. This CDR3 comprises 15 residues. The germline CDR1 and CDR2 sequences are LGHDT and YNNKEL (reference sequence). The CDR3 region is CASSAYRGQNEKLFF. DNA for the CDR3: TGTGCCAGCAGCGCCTACAGGGGTCAGAATGAAAAACTGTTTTTT.

This clonotype showed up many times. J is TRBJ2-5 and V is TRBV7-9, with 7 bases matching TRBD1. The germline gives CDR1 SEHNR, CDR2 FQNEAQ (reference sequence). The ends lost 5 bases at V and 1 base at J; junction bases unmatched: 10. The CDR3 has 16 residues. The CDR3 reads CASSITPPGGQETQYF. CDR3 nucleotide sequence: TGTGCCAGCAGCATCACCCCTCCAGGGGGCCAAGAGACCCAGTACTTC. Full variable domain (rest looked up from reference TRBV7-9 and TRBJ2-5): DTGVSQNPRHKITKRGQNVTFRCDPISEHNRLYWYRQTLGQGPEFLTYFQNEAQLEKSRLLSDRFSAERPKGSFSTLEIQRTEQGDSAMYLCASSITPPGGQETQYFGPGTRLLVL.

This rearrangement joins TRBV5-5 to TRBJ1-3; D may be TRBD1 (6 bases). V was shortened by 4 bases and J by 9 bases, with 23 bases between the two germline ends. The CDR3 has 16 residues. Germline CDR1 and CDR2: SGHKS and YYEKEE (reference sequence). Here the CDR3 reads CASSPQTQGSWLTIYF. The CDR3 DNA reads TGTGCCAGCAGCCCCCAAACACAGGGTTCTTGGCTCACCATATATTTT.